The 20 T cell receptor beta chains reported below all come from one sample, sequenced in a study of early T cells in non-severe SARS-CoV-2 infection. From the 5' RACE reads, TCRdb called clonotypes with MiXCR, one entry per CDR3 protein. The table has around 26,000 distinct CDR3 sequences, around 4.2% seen once; the top ten hold approximately 4.4%. Sequencing input: whole blood. These receptors originate from an adult who was a healthcare worker with PCR-confirmed SARS-CoV-2 infection or an uninfected control (not recorded which).

This rearrangement joins TRBV6-1 to TRBJ2-7; D gene ambiguous. The germline gives CDR1 MNHNS, CDR2 SASEGT. Trimming left V 2 bases short and J 4 bases short, with 6 bases between. The CDR3 has 12 residues. CDR3 residues: CASSEQVYEQYF. The CDR3 DNA is TGTGCCAGCAGTGAACAGGTGTACGAGCAGTACTTC.

The sample holds many counts of this clonotype. V usage is TRBV11-2 and J usage is TRBJ2-7, with D tentatively TRBD1 or TRBD2 (5 bases each). This CDR3 spans 14 amino acids. V lost 7 bases, J lost 4 bases, and 17 bases lay in between. CDR1 is SGHAT and CDR2 is FQNNGV in the germline V gene. The CDR3 DNA sequence: TGTGCCAGCACCACCGGGTCCAGGGAGTACGAGCAGTACTTC. Translation: CASTTGSREYEQYF.

The V call is TRBV6-1, the J call TRBJ2-7; the match to TRBD1 covers 7 bases. Germline lookup yields CDR1 MNHNS and CDR2 SASEGT. V lost 0 bases and J lost 13; bases outside the gene matches: 6. The CDR3 has 12 residues. The CDR3 protein is CASSEAVGQPYF. The CDR3 nucleotides read TGTGCCAGCAGTGAAGCGGTGGGACAGCCTTACTTC.

The sample holds many counts of this clonotype. The V call is TRBV5-6, the J call TRBJ2-1, with D maybe TRBD2 (6 bases). Germline CDR1 SGHDT, CDR2 YYEEEE. This CDR3 comprises 15 residues. V lost 0 bases and J 5 bases, leaving 12 bases between the germline ends. The CDR3 bases are TGTGCCAGCAGCTTGGCCGGGCGGGGTCACAATGAGCAGTTCTTC. Encoded protein: CASSLAGRGHNEQFF.

This clonotype was seen many times. This rearrangement joins TRBV27 to TRBJ2-7, with D possibly TRBD2 on 5 matching bases. The CDR3 contains 13 residues. The V gene lost 5 bases and the J gene lost 3 bases, with 11 bases spanning the gap. The germline gives CDR1 MNHEY, CDR2 SMNVEV (reference sequence). The CDR3 protein is CASSRNGLYEQYF. Written as DNA, the CDR3 is TGTGCCAGCAGTCGTAACGGACTCTACGAGCAGTACTTC.

The V call is TRBV20-1, the J call TRBJ2-1, with TRBD2 matching over 8 bases. V trimming: 7 bases; J trimming: 5 bases; junction bases outside the gene matches: 16. Per germline, CDR1 DFQATT and CDR2 SNEGSKA (reference sequence). The CDR3 sequence is 16 residues long. CDR3 bases: TGCAGTGTTGGAACCCGGGGGGCGGGAGGACACAATGAGCAGTTCTTC. It is translated as CSVGTRGAGGHNEQFF.

This clonotype was detected ten times or more. The gene calls are TRBV7-2 and TRBJ1-1; D may be TRBD1 (5 bases). The CDR3 extends over 14 amino acids. Germline loops: CDR1 SGHTA, CDR2 FQGNSA. V lost 6 bases, J lost 1 base, and 12 bases lay in between. The CDR3, as DNA: TGTGCCAGCAGGAAGGGTAGGGGGAACACTGAAGCTTTCTTT. This codes for CASRKGRGNTEAFF.

This clonotype was recorded at least ten times. The rearrangement uses TRBV12-3 or TRBV12-4 and TRBJ2-1; 7 nucleotides line up with TRBD2. Germline trimming cut 7 bases from V and 7 bases from J; bases unmatched to any gene: 4. The CDR3 length is 12 residues. The CDR3: CASNKLANEQFF. The CDR3 bases are TGTGCCAGCAACAAACTAGCGAATGAGCAGTTCTTC.

There are many counts of this clonotype. The chain has TRBV13 and TRBJ2-3; tentatively, D is TRBD1 (5 bases). The CDR3 sequence is 13 residues long. Per germline, CDR1 PRHDT and CDR2 FYEKMQ (reference sequence). Trimming cost V 4 bases and J 4 bases, with 9 bases left between them. CDR3 DNA sequence: TGTGCCAGCAGCTACAGGTCGGCAGATACGCAGTATTTT. Translated, it gives CASSYRSADTQYF.

This clonotype was detected ten times or more. This sequence joins TRBV5-1 and TRBJ2-7, with 13 bases identical to TRBD2. Trimming removed 3 bases from V and 1 base from J; junction bases left unmatched: 4. The V gene's germline CDR1 is SGHRS and CDR2 YFSETQ. This CDR3 has 16 amino acids. Here the CDR3 DNA reads TGCGCCAGCAGCTCCACTAGCGGGAGGGTGTCCTACGAGCAGTACTTC. This codes for CASSSTSGRVSYEQYF.

This clonotype was counted at least ten times. J is TRBJ2-7 and V is TRBV13; D unclear. With 0 bases removed from V and 2 bases from J, the gap between germline ends came to 11 bases. Germline V lookup: CDR1 PRHDT, CDR2 FYEKMQ (reference sequence). The CDR3 runs to 15 residues. This chain's CDR3 is CASSLGRWLAYEQYF. The CDR3 DNA reads as TGTGCCAGCAGCTTAGGTCGCTGGCTAGCCTACGAGCAGTACTTC.

At least ten counts were recorded for this clonotype. The V and J genes are TRBV18 and TRBJ1-2; unclear D gene. This CDR3 has 14 residues. V shed 2 bases and J shed 0 bases, with 7 bases lying between them. Germline values: CDR1 KGHSH, CDR2 LQKENI. This CDR3 is CASSPSRTNYGYTF. The DNA for the CDR3 is TGTGCCAGCTCACCATCGAGAACTAACTATGGCTACACCTTC.

This clonotype came up a few times. The CDR3 DNA reads TGTGCCAGCTCACCCGACAGGGGGCTGTCTGGGGCCAACGTCCTGACTTTC. Its translation: CASSPDRGLSGANVLTF. The chain joins TRBV18 to TRBJ2-6; 10 bases match TRBD1. Germline V gene data show CDR1 as KGHSH and CDR2 as LQKENI. This CDR3 is 17 amino acids long. J lost 1 base, V lost 3 bases, and 3 bases had no gene match.

There are many counts of this clonotype. V gene TRBV12-3 or TRBV12-4 combines with J gene TRBJ1-1; D remains unclear. This CDR3 has 13 residues. The V and J ends lost 6 bases and 6 bases respectively, with 14 bases between them. The CDR3, as DNA: TGTGCCAGCAGCAAAAGGGTCGGGTCTGAAGCTTTCTTT. It yields the protein CASSKRVGSEAFF.

This clonotype is deemed medium-sized (0.01 to 0.1%). The chain links TRBV7-2 to TRBJ2-3; D is perhaps TRBD2 (5 bases). CDR1 and CDR2 from the germline V gene are SGHTA and FQGNSA. Trimming pared 5 bases from V and 4 bases from J, leaving 13 bases between. The CDR3 runs 14 residues. CDR3 sequence: CASSPSWTADTQYF. The DNA of the CDR3 is TGTGCCAGCAGCCCATCCTGGACTGCAGATACGCAGTATTTT. The full variable domain, in which reference TRBV7-2 and TRBJ2-3 provide the parts outside the CDR3, is GAGVSQSPSNKVTEKGKDVELRCDPISGHTALYWYRQSLGQGLEFLIYFQGNSAPDKSGLPSDRFSAERTGGSVSTLTIQRTQQEDSAVYLCASSPSWTADTQYFGPGTRLTVL.

This clonotype was counted at least ten times. The CDR3 loop reads CASSLDGGNEQFF. CDR3 coding DNA: TGCGCCAGCAGCTTGGATGGGGGCAATGAGCAGTTCTTC. The chain uses TRBV5-1 and TRBJ2-1; D may be TRBD1 or TRBD2 (5 bases each). V shed 0 bases and J shed 6 bases, with 7 bases lying between them. Germline-derived CDR1 and CDR2 are SGHRS and YFSETQ. This CDR3 is built from 13 residues.

V usage is TRBV11-3 and J usage is TRBJ2-1; D may be TRBD1 (5 bases). This CDR3 contains 13 residues. Trimming cost V 5 bases and J 7 bases, with 12 bases left between them. The germline CDR1 and CDR2 sequences are SGHNT and YENEEA. CDR3 coding DNA: TGTGCCAGCAGCCTAGGGGATTGGAATGAGCAGTTCTTC. Translating it yields CASSLGDWNEQFF.

This clonotype was observed at least ten times. V gene TRBV29-1 combines with J gene TRBJ2-5, with D perhaps TRBD2 (6 bases). This CDR3 has 13 residues. V was trimmed by 6 bases and J by 2 bases, leaving 13 bases between them. Germline V gives CDR1 SQVTM, CDR2 ANQGSEA. CDR3 loop: CSVRRVRQETQYF. Here the CDR3 DNA reads TGCAGCGTCAGGAGGGTGAGGCAAGAGACCCAGTACTTC.

This clonotype showed up many times. The rearrangement links TRBV4-1 to TRBJ2-7; 8 bases are a match to TRBD1. In germline, CDR1 is MGHRA, CDR2 YSYEKL. Trimming at V came to 2 bases and at J to 3 bases, leaving 6 bases not matched to a gene. The length of the CDR3 is 15 residues. Here the CDR3 DNA reads TGCGCCAGCAGCCAACCGCGGACAGGGTTCTACGAGCAGTACTTC. This encodes CASSQPRTGFYEQYF.

In its sample, this clonotype was seen many times. J is TRBJ2-1 and V is TRBV20-1, with D possibly being TRBD2 (7 bases). Between the trimmed V and J ends, which lost 5 bases and 0 bases, there was a span of 14 bases. The CDR3 runs 15 residues. Germline CDR1 and CDR2: DFQATT and SNEGSKA (reference sequence). As DNA, the CDR3 is TGCAGTGCTGGGCGGGGGCTCCGCTCCTACAATGAGCAGTTCTTC. Protein sequence: CSAGRGLRSYNEQFF.